The entry that follows covers one T cell receptor (beta chain) sequence. The antigen is not known. Each cDNA molecule carried a unique molecular identifier. TCRdb re-called the 5' RACE reads with MiXCR, one entry per CDR3 protein. Altogether around 80,000 distinct CDR3 sequences are present, roughly 13% being singletons, with the ten largest covering 6%. The entry originates in a study of early T cells in non-severe SARS-CoV-2 infection. Study-level background: Unsorted whole-blood RNA was sequenced in bulk, leaving chains unpaired.

Study-level results: Private and CD4 specificities were missed by VDJdb matching, skewed to anti-spike CD8.

This CDR3 has 17 residues. Germline V gene sequence: CDR1 SGHKS, CDR2 YYEKEE (reference sequence). The V end lost 1 base, the J end lost 1 base, and 12 bases lay between the germline ends. Sequenced: whole blood. The TCR sequence derives from an adult who was a healthcare worker with PCR-confirmed SARS-CoV-2 infection or an uninfected control (not recorded which). The rearrangement links TRBV5-5 to TRBJ2-6; D unclear. The CDR3 is CASSLLIPLSGANVLTF. The CDR3 DNA sequence: TGTGCCAGCAGCTTGTTAATACCCCTATCTGGGGCCAACGTCCTGACTTTC.